A selection of T cell receptor beta chains follows, all from one sample in a study of shared clonotypes between healthy human individuals. Profiling relied on immunoSEQ multiplex PCR, and the TCRdb table lists in-frame clones only, not all of them. The table has around 440,000 clones, 70% to 80% seen once. The sequenced sample consisted of PBMCs. The receptors stem from a woman aged 40 to 50 in good health. Some clones in this sample may be carry-over from other donors' samples. CDR3s include the opening cysteine and the closing phenylalanine or tryptophan. The D gene is left open where the match is weak. Clone size, where shown, is once, few, many, or a class for clones that have expanded.

cdr3_length	v_call	d_call	j_call	clone_size	cdr3_nt	cdr3_aa
13	TRBV23-1	-	TRBJ1-1	-	TGCGCCAGCACCCGGGAGATACTCACTGAAGCTTTCTTT	CASTREILTEAFF
12	TRBV9	-	TRBJ1-2	-	TGTGCCAGCAGCGAGGGCTTTCGGAGCTACACCTTC	CASSEGFRSYTF
14	TRBV7-8	-	TRBJ2-7	-	TGTGCCAGCAGCCTGGGGAGCCATACCTCGGAGCAGTACTTC	CASSLGSHTSEQYF
14	TRBV7-9	-	TRBJ1-1	-	TGTGCCAGCAGCTTAATGTCAGCAGGGACTGAAGCTTTCTTT	CASSLMSAGTEAFF
15	TRBV6-6	-	TRBJ1-5	-	TGTGCCAGCAGTTTGACAGGAACGGGCAATCAGCCCCAGCATTTT	CASSLTGTGNQPQHF
15	TRBV2	TRBD1	TRBJ2-1	-	TGTGCCAGCAGTGAGCAGGGGGCTAGCTACAATGAGCAGTTCTTC	CASSEQGASYNEQFF
12	TRBV5-1	-	TRBJ2-5	-	TGCGCCAGCAGCGTACTTCAAGAGACCCAGTACTTC	CASSVLQETQYF
15	TRBV6-1	-	TRBJ2-2	-	TGTGCCACCACCCTAGGGTTGGGGGGCACCGGGGAGCTGTTTTTT	CATTLGLGGTGELFF
18	TRBV29-1	TRBD1	TRBJ1-5	-	TGCAGCGCATTGGGGCGGGACAGGGGTTGTGAGGGCAATCAGCCCCAGCATTTT	CSALGRDRGCEGNQPQHF
15	TRBV25-1	TRBD1	TRBJ1-2	few	TGTGCCAGCAGTGGACAGGGGACTGGCGTCTATGGCTACACCTTC	CASSGQGTGVYGYTF
15	TRBV19	TRBD1	TRBJ1-2	-	TGTGCCAGTAGTCCCCAGGGGGACACTATCTACGGCTACACCTTC	CASSPQGDTIYGYTF
14	TRBV7-9	-	TRBJ2-1	few	TGTGCCAGCAGCTTAGCGGTTCAGTACAATGAGCAGTTCTTC	CASSLAVQYNEQFF
17	TRBV28	TRBD1	TRBJ2-2	-	TGTGCCAGCAGCTCTGCAACAGGGGGTTGGGACACCGGGGAGCTGTTTTTT	CASSSATGGWDTGELFF
15	TRBV6-1	TRBD2	TRBJ2-5	-	TGTGCCAGCAGTGAGGGAGGGTTTGGTCAAGAGACCCAGTACTTC	CASSEGGFGQETQYF
12	TRBV28	-	TRBJ1-2	-	TGTGCCAGCAGTCACGAGACGGGGGGCTACACCTTC	CASSHETGGYTF
14	TRBV30	TRBD2	TRBJ2-3	-	TGTGCCTGGAATGAGGCGGGAGGGCCAAATACGCAGTATTTT	CAWNEAGGPNTQYF